These 18 T cell receptor beta chains came from one sample sequenced in a study of T-cell reconstitution after alpha-beta-depleted transplantation in children. Unique molecular identifiers featured in how the TCRbeta library was prepared. TCRdb reprocessed the PCR reads with MiXCR, giving one entry per CDR3 protein. Of just over 950,000 distinct CDR3 sequences in the sample, under 30% were seen once. Sequencing was performed on PBMCs, mostly from graft donor cells, taken 360 days after TCRalphabeta/CD19-depleted stem cell transplant. These receptors originate from a boy under two years old who had a stem cell transplant for SCID, so the T cells may come from the graft donor.

CDR3 DNA sequence: TGTGCCAGCAGCTTGATTTGGAATGAGCAGTTCTTC. Translating gives CASSLIWNEQFF. V and J are TRBV5-5 and TRBJ2-1, with D unclear. Germline V lookup: CDR1 SGHKS, CDR2 YYEKEE (reference sequence). V shed 1 base and J shed 7 bases, with 6 bases lying between them. The CDR3 spans 12 residues.

The CDR3 nucleotides read TGTGCCAGCTCGCCCGGGAACTCCTACGAGCAGTACTTC. Its protein is CASSPGNSYEQYF. This sequence joins TRBV18 and TRBJ2-7; possible D gene TRBD2, 5 bases. V gave up 6 bases and J gave up 0 bases, with 9 bases separating them. The CDR3 has 13 residues. Per the germline V gene, CDR1 is KGHSH and CDR2 is LQKENI.

V and J are TRBV7-2 and TRBJ1-3; D uncertain. The V end lost 5 bases, the J end lost 0 bases, and 14 bases lay between the germline ends. The CDR3 loop spans 16 amino acids. Germline lookup yields CDR1 SGHTA and CDR2 FQGNSA. CDR3 in amino acids: CASSPRQPISGNTIYF. The DNA for the CDR3 is TGTGCCAGCAGCCCCCGGCAGCCGATCTCTGGAAACACCATATATTTT.

This clonotype was counted between two and nine times. J is TRBJ1-3 and V is TRBV6-1; D is unclear. The CDR3 consists of 16 residues. Trimming shortened V by 5 bases and J by 2 bases, and 16 bases separated the two germline ends. Germline CDR1 is MNHNS and CDR2 is SASEGT. The CDR3 bases are TGTGCCAGCAGTCCCATCTCTCCGGGCACTGGAAACACCATATATTTT. This gives the protein CASSPISPGTGNTIYF.

The chain links TRBV10-3 to TRBJ1-1, with D possibly matching TRBD1 (6 bases). V was clipped by 6 bases and J by 1 base, with 12 bases between them. CDR3 length: 14 residues. Germline CDR1 and CDR2: ENHRY and SYGVKD. The CDR3 loop is CAIRGRGANTEAFF. As DNA, the CDR3 is TGTGCCATCAGGGGAAGGGGGGCGAACACTGAAGCTTTCTTT.

The genes are TRBV24-1 and TRBJ2-5; D gene unclear. Trimming took 2 bases from V and 4 from J, leaving 16 bases between them. CDR1 and CDR2 from the germline V gene are KGHDR and SFDVKD. This CDR3 comprises 16 residues. CDR3 coding DNA: TGTGCCACCAGTGATTGGGCCGGTGCAGGTCGAGAGACCCAGTACTTC. It is translated as CATSDWAGAGRETQYF.

V usage is TRBV20-1 and J usage is TRBJ2-3; the D gene is possibly TRBD1 (6 bases). Germline values: CDR1 DFQATT, CDR2 SNEGSKA (reference sequence). The CDR3 contains 13 residues. Trimming cost V 6 bases and J 4 bases, with 14 bases left between them. The CDR3 DNA follows: TGCAGTGCAGATACAGGGTTCGCAGATACGCAGTATTTT. It codes for CSADTGFADTQYF.

This chain links TRBV4-1 with TRBJ1-1; D ambiguous. Germline V gene lookup returns CDR1 MGHRA and CDR2 YSYEKL. Trimming cost V 6 bases and J 1 base, with 12 bases left between them. The CDR3 is made up of 14 amino acids. This chain's CDR3 is CASSPVGENTEAFF. In DNA form, the CDR3 reads TGCGCCAGCAGTCCCGTGGGCGAGAACACTGAAGCTTTCTTT.

The chain carries TRBV12-3 or TRBV12-4 and TRBJ2-3, with D tentatively TRBD2 (6 bases). V lost 4 bases, J lost 2 bases, and 10 bases lay in between. The CDR3 contains 14 residues. The CDR3 DNA reads as TGTGCCAGCAGTTCGCGGGGAAACACAGATACGCAGTATTTT. Translating it yields CASSSRGNTDTQYF.

This rearrangement joins TRBV24-1 to TRBJ2-1, with a tentative D call TRBD1 (6 bases). Germline V lookup: CDR1 KGHDR, CDR2 SFDVKD. This CDR3 comprises 15 residues. Deletions cut 4 bases from V and 6 bases from J, with 15 bases between. This CDR3 is CATSDTRTASNEQFF. As DNA, the CDR3 is TGTGCCACCAGTGACACCAGGACAGCGAGCAATGAGCAGTTCTTC.

The genes are TRBV6-2 or TRBV6-3 and TRBJ2-3; D remains ambiguous. The CDR3 runs 11 residues. The germline CDR1 and CDR2 sequences are MNHEY and SVGEGT. V was clipped by 3 bases and J by 10 bases, with 8 bases between them. In DNA form, the CDR3 reads TGTGCCAGCAGTTATGGGTTCGCGCAGTATTTT. It specifies CASSYGFAQYF.

This clonotype turned up a few times. V gene TRBV9 combines with J gene TRBJ2-3; the D call may be TRBD1 or TRBD2 (5 bases each). The V and J ends lost 0 bases and 0 bases respectively, with 14 bases between them. The germline V gene has CDR1 SGDLS and CDR2 YYNGEE. This CDR3 has 17 residues. The CDR3 sequence: CASSVAARGASTDTQYF. The CDR3 nucleotides are TGTGCCAGCAGCGTAGCTGCGAGGGGAGCTAGCACAGATACGCAGTATTTT.

The V and J genes are TRBV12-3 or TRBV12-4 and TRBJ2-5; perhaps D is TRBD1 or TRBD2 (5 bases each). The CDR3 contains 15 residues. Deletions cut 2 bases from V and 4 bases from J, with 14 bases between. CDR3 sequence (DNA): TGTGCCAGCAGTTTAAGGGGAGTAAGCGGAGAGACCCAGTACTTC. Amino acids: CASSLRGVSGETQYF.

This clonotype turned up a few times. The rearrangement links TRBV15 to TRBJ2-4, with 8 bases matching TRBD1. The germline gives CDR1 LNHNV, CDR2 YYDKDF (reference sequence). With 1 base clipped from V and 2 bases from J, the junction kept 10 bases outside the gene matches. CDR3 length: 18 amino acids. For the CDR3, the DNA is TGTGCCACCAGCAGAGGACTCCAGGGGGCACAGACCAAAAACATTCAGTACTTC. Translated, it gives CATSRGLQGAQTKNIQYF.

V and J are TRBV7-9 and TRBJ2-3, with D perhaps matching TRBD1 (6 bases). CDR3 length equals 15 residues. V gave up 3 bases and J gave up 6 bases, with 16 bases separating them. CDR1 and CDR2 from the germline V gene are SEHNR and FQNEAQ (reference sequence). For the CDR3, the DNA is TGTGCCAGCAGCTTTGAATGGGGGCGCTTGGATACGCAGTATTTT. This gives the protein CASSFEWGRLDTQYF. The whole variable domain, filled in from reference TRBV7-9 and TRBJ2-3, reads DTGVSQNPRHKITKRGQNVTFRCDPISEHNRLYWYRQTLGQGPEFLTYFQNEAQLEKSRLLSDRFSAERPKGSFSTLEIQRTEQGDSAMYLCASSFEWGRLDTQYFGPGTRLTVL.

The CDR3 loop reads CASSLAQGAPSYEQYF. CDR3 DNA sequence: TGCGCCAGCAGCTTGGCACAGGGGGCCCCCTCCTACGAGCAGTACTTC. V is TRBV5-1 and J is TRBJ2-7, with 9 positions matching TRBD1. V shed 0 bases and J 0 bases; nucleotides not matched to a gene: 4. CDR1 SGHRS and CDR2 YFSETQ come from the germline V gene. The CDR3 has 16 residues.

The chain couples TRBV5-5 to TRBJ1-1; D remains unclear. The CDR3 covers 16 residues. Trimming removed 4 bases at V and 5 bases at J, with 21 bases between. The germline V gene encodes CDR1 SGHKS and CDR2 YYEKEE (reference sequence). Here the CDR3 DNA reads TGTGCCAGCAGCCCCCTCCGGGTTTCGGGGAGGACTGAAGCTTTCTTT. Amino acid sequence: CASSPLRVSGRTEAFF.

This chain joins TRBV2 and TRBJ2-7, with 7 bases identical to TRBD1. The junction had 15 bases not matched to a gene; V was cut back by 6 bases and J by 7 bases. The CDR3 runs 15 residues. Per the germline V gene, CDR1 is SNHLY and CDR2 is FYNNEI. CDR3 in DNA: TGTGCCAGCAGCGCGACAGGGATCCTTCCATCTGAGCAGTACTTC. This translates into CASSATGILPSEQYF.